Below, 5 T cell receptor beta chains from the same sample are listed, as sequenced in a study of T cells in Graves' hyperthyroidism and ophthalmopathy. The CDR3 regions of TCR beta were amplified from RNA transcripts. With the HTBI primer set, the TCR CDR3 went through a first round of RT-PCR. TCRdb redid the calling of the multiplex PCR reads with MiXCR, one entry per CDR3 protein. Of hundreds of thousands of distinct CDR3 sequences in the sample, more than 30% were seen once. Sequencing was performed on blood. The receptors here all came from a man aged 18 to 30 with Graves' hyperthyroidism.

This clonotype came up once. J is TRBJ2-2 and V is TRBV9; D not resolved. Trimming removed 0 bases from V and 4 bases from J, with 16 bases in between. This CDR3 comprises 17 residues. Germline values: CDR1 SGDLS, CDR2 YYNGEE. The CDR3 DNA sequence: TGTGCCAGCAGCGTAGAGTCCGTACCTAGGGTCACCGGGGAGCTGTTTTTT. It specifies CASSVESVPRVTGELFF.

In this sample, this clonotype turned up many times. The chain uses TRBV29-1 and TRBJ1-1; 8 bases are a match to TRBD1. There are 11 residues in the CDR3. The germline CDR1 and CDR2 sequences are SQVTM and ANQGSEA. The trim removed 5 bases at V and 9 bases at J, leaving 5 bases unmatched. The CDR3 reads CSVTLRGQAFF. CDR3 nucleotides: TGCAGCGTTACCCTCAGGGGGCAAGCTTTCTTT.

This clonotype was observed at least ten times. The gene calls are TRBV29-1 and TRBJ2-2; tentative D call: TRBD2 (5 bases). The germline V gene encodes CDR1 SQVTM and CDR2 ANQGSEA. Trimming shortened V by 7 bases and J by 7 bases, and 7 bases separated the two germline ends. The CDR3 is 10 residues long. The CDR3 sequence is CSARDGELFF. For the CDR3, the DNA is TGCAGCGCCCGGGACGGGGAGCTGTTTTTT.

Of note for this clonotype: It is likely a read error, because the conserved phenylalanine at the end of the CDR3 is missing. This chain joins TRBV19 and TRBJ2-5; 9 nucleotides agree with TRBD1. After removal of 5 bases from V and 3 bases from J, the junction contained 4 bases not matched to a gene. Germline CDR1 is LNHDA and CDR2 is SQIVND (reference sequence). The CDR3 contains 14 residues. For the CDR3, the DNA is TGTGCCAGTAGTCGCGGACAGGGGAAAGAGACCCAGTACATC. The encoded protein is CASSRGQGKETQYI.

V and J are TRBV9 and TRBJ2-2; 7 bases are a match to TRBD1. Germline assignment: CDR1 SGDLS and CDR2 YYNGEE. The CDR3 sequence is 15 residues long. V lost 4 bases to trimming and J lost 5 bases; unmatched junction nucleotides: 8. The CDR3 here is CASSLIGGQTGELFF. The CDR3, as DNA: TGTGCCAGCAGCTTGATAGGGGGCCAAACCGGGGAGCTGTTTTTT.